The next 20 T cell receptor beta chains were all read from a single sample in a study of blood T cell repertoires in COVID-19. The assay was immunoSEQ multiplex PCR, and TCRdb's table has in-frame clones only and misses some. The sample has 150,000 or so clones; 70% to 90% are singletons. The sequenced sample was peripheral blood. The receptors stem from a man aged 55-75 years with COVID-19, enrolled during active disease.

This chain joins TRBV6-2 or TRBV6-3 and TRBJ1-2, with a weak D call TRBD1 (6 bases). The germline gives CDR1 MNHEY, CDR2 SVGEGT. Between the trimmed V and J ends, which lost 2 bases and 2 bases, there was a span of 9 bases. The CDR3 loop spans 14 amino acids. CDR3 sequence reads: CASSYTTGNYGYTF. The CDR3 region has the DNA TGTGCCAGCAGTTACACGACAGGAAACTATGGCTACACCTTC.

The CDR3 DNA reads TGTGCCAGCAGCCTCGGGACTAGCGGGGTTGGGGAGCTGTTTTTT. Translating gives CASSLGTSGVGELFF. The rearrangement uses TRBV5-5 and TRBJ2-2; 13 nucleotides line up with TRBD2. This CDR3 is 15 amino acids long. V lost 4 bases, J lost 8 bases, and 5 bases stayed unmatched. The V gene's germline CDR1 is SGHKS and CDR2 YYEKEE (reference sequence).

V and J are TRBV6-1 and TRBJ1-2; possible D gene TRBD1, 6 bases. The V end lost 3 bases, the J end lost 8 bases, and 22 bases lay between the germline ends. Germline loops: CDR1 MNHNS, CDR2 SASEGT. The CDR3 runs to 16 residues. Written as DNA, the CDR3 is TGTGCCAGCAGTGATAGAATGGGGCAGGGGCTACGGGGCTACACCTTC. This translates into CASSDRMGQGLRGYTF.

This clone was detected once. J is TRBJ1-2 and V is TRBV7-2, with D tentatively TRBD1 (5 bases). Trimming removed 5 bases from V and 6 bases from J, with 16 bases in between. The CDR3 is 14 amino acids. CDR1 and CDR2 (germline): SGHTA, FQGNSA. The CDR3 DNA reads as TGTGCCAGCAGCCCTACACGGGGGTATGATGGCTACACCTTC. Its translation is CASSPTRGYDGYTF.

CDR3 DNA: TGCGCCAGCAGCCAAGATCTATTTGCGGGGGGGGTGGCCAATACGCAGTATTTT. Protein product: CASSQDLFAGGVANTQYF. V is TRBV4-3 and J is TRBJ2-3; 9 nucleotides align to TRBD2. The CDR3 is 18 residues long. Per the germline V gene, CDR1 is LGHNA and CDR2 is YSLEER. J was trimmed by 7 bases and V by 0 bases; bases with no gene match: 14.

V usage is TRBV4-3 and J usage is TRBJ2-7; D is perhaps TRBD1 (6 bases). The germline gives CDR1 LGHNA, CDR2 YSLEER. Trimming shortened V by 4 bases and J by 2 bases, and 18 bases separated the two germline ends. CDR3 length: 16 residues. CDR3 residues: CASSRDRTATAYEQYF. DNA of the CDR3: TGCGCCAGCAGCCGGGACCGGACAGCCACCGCCTACGAGCAGTACTTC.

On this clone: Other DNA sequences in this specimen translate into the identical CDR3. The CDR3 here is CASSLGQGGETQYF. The CDR3 coding sequence is TGCGCCAGCAGCTTGGGACAGGGTGGAGAGACCCAGTACTTC. The genes are TRBV5-1 and TRBJ2-5; 7 bases align to TRBD1. CDR1 and CDR2 (germline): SGHRS, YFSETQ. The CDR3 contains 14 residues. V was pared by 0 bases and J by 4 bases, with 3 bases of the junction left unmatched. The variable domain in full, completed from reference TRBV5-1 and TRBJ2-5, reads KAGVTQTPRYLIKTRGQQVTLSCSPISGHRSVSWYQQTPGQGLQFLFEYFSETQRNKGNFPGRFSGRQFSNSRSEMNVSTLELGDSALYLCASSLGQGGETQYFGPGTRLLVL.

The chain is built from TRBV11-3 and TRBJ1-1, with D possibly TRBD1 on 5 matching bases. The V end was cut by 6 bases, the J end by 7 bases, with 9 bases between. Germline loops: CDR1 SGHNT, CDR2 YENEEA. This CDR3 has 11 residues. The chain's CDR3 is CASRSGGEAFF. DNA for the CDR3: TGTGCCAGCAGATCCGGGGGTGAAGCTTTCTTT.

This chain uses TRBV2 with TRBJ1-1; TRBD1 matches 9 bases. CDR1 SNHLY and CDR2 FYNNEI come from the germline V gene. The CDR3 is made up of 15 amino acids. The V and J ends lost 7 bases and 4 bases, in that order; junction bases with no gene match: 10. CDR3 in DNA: TGTGCCAGCACTGGAGAGACAGGGGGGGGCACTGAAGCTTTCTTT. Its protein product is CASTGETGGGTEAFF.

CDR3 coding DNA: TGTGCCACCAGTGATTCTTATTCGGACATTCAGTACTTC. It is translated as CATSDSYSDIQYF. The chain links TRBV24-1 to TRBJ2-4, with D unclear. The CDR3 is 13 amino acids. V was pared by 2 bases and J by 8 bases, with 9 bases between. Per germline, CDR1 KGHDR and CDR2 SFDVKD.

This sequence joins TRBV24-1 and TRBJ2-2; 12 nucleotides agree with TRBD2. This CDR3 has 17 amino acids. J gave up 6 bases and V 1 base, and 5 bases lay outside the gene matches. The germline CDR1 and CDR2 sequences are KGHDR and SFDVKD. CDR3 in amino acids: CATSDFRLAGVAGELFF. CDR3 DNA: TGTGCCACCAGTGATTTTCGACTAGCGGGGGTTGCCGGGGAGCTGTTTTTT.

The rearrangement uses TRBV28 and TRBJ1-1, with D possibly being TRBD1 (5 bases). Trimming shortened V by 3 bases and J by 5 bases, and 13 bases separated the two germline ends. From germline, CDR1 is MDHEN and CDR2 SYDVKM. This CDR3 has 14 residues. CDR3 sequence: CASSFPPGGTEAFF. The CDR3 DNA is TGTGCCAGCAGTTTTCCTCCGGGGGGGACTGAAGCTTTCTTT.

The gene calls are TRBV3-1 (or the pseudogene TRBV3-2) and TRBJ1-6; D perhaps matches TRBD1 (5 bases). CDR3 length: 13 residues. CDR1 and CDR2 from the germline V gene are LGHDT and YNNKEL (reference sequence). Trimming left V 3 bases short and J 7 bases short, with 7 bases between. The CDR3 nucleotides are TGTGCCAGCAGCCAGACAGAGAATTCACCCCTCCACTTT. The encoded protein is CASSQTENSPLHF.

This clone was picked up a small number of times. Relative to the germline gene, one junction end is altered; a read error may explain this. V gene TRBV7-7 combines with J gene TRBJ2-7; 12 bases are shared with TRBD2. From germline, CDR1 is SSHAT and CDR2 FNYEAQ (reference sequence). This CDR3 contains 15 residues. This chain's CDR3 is CASSSSLAGGHEQYF. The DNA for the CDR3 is TGTGCTAGCAGCTCCTCACTAGCGGGAGGACACGAGCAGTACTTC. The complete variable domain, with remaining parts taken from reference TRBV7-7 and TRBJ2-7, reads GAGVSQSPRYKVTKRGQDVTLRCDPISSHATLYWYQQALGQGPEFLTYFNYEAQPDKSGLPSDRFSAERPEGSISTLTIQRTEQRDSAMYRCASSSSLAGGHEQYFGPGTRLTVT.

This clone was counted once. CDR3 bases: TGTGCCAGCAGCCGAGGACAGGGAGGAATGGGCAATCAGCCCCAGCATTTT. Protein: CASSRGQGGMGNQPQHF. The rearrangement uses TRBV11-2 and TRBJ1-5; 8 nucleotides line up with TRBD1. The CDR3 has 17 residues. With 5 bases clipped from V and 2 bases from J, the junction kept 11 bases outside the gene matches. Germline CDR1 and CDR2: SGHAT and FQNNGV.

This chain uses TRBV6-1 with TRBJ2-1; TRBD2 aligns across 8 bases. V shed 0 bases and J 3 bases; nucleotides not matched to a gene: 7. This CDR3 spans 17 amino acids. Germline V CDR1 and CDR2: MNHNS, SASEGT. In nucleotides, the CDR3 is TGTGCCAGCAGTGAAGCGTTAGCGGGGACAATCTACAATGAGCAGTTCTTC. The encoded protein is CASSEALAGTIYNEQFF.

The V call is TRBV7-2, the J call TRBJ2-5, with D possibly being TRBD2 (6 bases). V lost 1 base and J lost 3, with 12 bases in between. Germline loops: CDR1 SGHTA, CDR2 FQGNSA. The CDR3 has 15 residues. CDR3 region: CASSLVWVAEETQYF. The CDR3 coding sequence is TGTGCCAGCAGCTTAGTATGGGTAGCGGAAGAGACCCAGTACTTC. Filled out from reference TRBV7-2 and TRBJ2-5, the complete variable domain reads GAGVSQSPSNKVTEKGKDVELRCDPISGHTALYWYRQSLGQGLEFLIYFQGNSAPDKSGLPSDRFSAERTGGSVSTLTIQRTQQEDSAVYLCASSLVWVAEETQYFGPGTRLLVL.

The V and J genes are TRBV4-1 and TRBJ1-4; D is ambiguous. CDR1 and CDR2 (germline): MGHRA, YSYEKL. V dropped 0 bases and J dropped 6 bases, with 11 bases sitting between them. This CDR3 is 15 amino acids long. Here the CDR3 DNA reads TGCGCCAGCAGCCAAGATGGGCCCAGAGATGAAAAACTGTTTTTT. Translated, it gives CASSQDGPRDEKLFF.

This CDR3 is CASSHYGSSPLHF. The DNA for the CDR3 is TGTGCCAGCAGCCATTACGGGAGTTCACCCCTCCACTTT. This chain connects TRBV3-1 (or the pseudogene TRBV3-2) to TRBJ1-6; D ambiguous. CDR1 and CDR2 (germline): LGHDT, YNNKEL (reference sequence). V lost 3 bases, J lost 9 bases, and 9 bases lay in between. The CDR3 sequence is 13 residues long.

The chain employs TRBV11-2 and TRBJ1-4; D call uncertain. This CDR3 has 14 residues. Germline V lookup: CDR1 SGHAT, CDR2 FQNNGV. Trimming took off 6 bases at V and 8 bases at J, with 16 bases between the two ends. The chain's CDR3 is CASRFYPGGEKLFF. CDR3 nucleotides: TGTGCCAGCAGATTTTACCCTGGCGGCGAAAAACTGTTTTTT.